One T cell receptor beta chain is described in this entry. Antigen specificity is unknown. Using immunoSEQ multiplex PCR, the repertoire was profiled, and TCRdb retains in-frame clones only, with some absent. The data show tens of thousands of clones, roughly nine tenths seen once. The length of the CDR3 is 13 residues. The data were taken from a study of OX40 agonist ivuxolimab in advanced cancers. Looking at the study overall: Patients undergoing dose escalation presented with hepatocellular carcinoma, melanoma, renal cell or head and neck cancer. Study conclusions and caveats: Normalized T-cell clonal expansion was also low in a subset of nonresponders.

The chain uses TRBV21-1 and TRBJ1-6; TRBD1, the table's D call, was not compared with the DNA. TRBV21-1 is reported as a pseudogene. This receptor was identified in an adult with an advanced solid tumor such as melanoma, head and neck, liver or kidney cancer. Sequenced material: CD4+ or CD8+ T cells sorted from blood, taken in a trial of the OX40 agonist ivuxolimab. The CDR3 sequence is CASVGQGLSPLHF. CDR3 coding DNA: TGTGCCAGTGTCGGACAGGGACTCTCACCCCTCCACTTT.